Presented here are 12 T cell receptor beta chains from one specimen sequenced in a study of CD8 T cells in ankylosing spondylitis. TCRdb re-analysed the 5' RACE reads in MiXCR, keeping a single row per CDR3 protein. Seen here are 150,000 to 200,000 distinct CDR3 sequences, around a tenth observed once, and the top ten hold approximately 32%. The sequenced sample consisted of blood, either unsorted or a sorted T cell fraction (not recorded which). Receptors originate from a male donor with ankylosing spondylitis or in good health (not recorded which).

This clonotype was picked up many times. The chain is built from TRBV24-1 and TRBJ2-1, with 8 bases aligning to TRBD2. The CDR3 runs to 17 residues. Germline CDR1 and CDR2: KGHDR and SFDVKD. The V segment lost 5 bases and the J segment 6 bases; nucleotides outside the gene matches: 14. CDR3 nucleotide sequence: TGTGCCACCAGTGTGCGGGGGGAAGGAATTCCCTTCAATGAGCAGTTCTTC. Translation gives CATSVRGEGIPFNEQFF.

The chain links TRBV7-7 to TRBJ2-3, with D possibly being TRBD2 (6 bases). This CDR3 is 16 amino acids long. V lost 3 bases and J 1 base, leaving 14 bases between the germline ends. CDR1 is SSHAT, CDR2 FNYEAQ, per germline (reference sequence). CDR3 region: CASSFGGPGGTDTQYF. In DNA form, the CDR3 reads TGTGCCAGCAGCTTTGGAGGGCCCGGGGGCACAGATACGCAGTATTTT.

This clonotype occurred a few times. The chain combines TRBV20-1 with TRBJ1-4, with a tentative D call TRBD1 (5 bases). V lost 4 bases and J 5 bases, leaving 17 bases between the germline ends. The V gene's germline CDR1 is DFQATT and CDR2 SNEGSKA (reference sequence). CDR3 length: 15 amino acids. The CDR3 DNA reads as TGCAGTGCTACCCCGGGGACGGCGGAAAATGAAAAACTGTTTTTT. Its translation is CSATPGTAENEKLFF.

The V and J genes are TRBV20-1 and TRBJ2-5, with 9 bases identical to TRBD2. CDR1 DFQATT and CDR2 SNEGSKA come from the germline V gene (reference sequence). This CDR3 has 15 residues. Losses at the gene ends were 3 bases for V and 4 bases for J; bases not matched to a gene: 9. The CDR3 nucleotides read TGCAGTGCTAGCGAACCGGGACTAGCCTCAGAGACCCAGTACTTC. Translating gives CSASEPGLASETQYF.

This clonotype was counted many times. The chain uses TRBV29-1 and TRBJ1-2; TRBD1 agrees at 10 bases. Germline CDR1 and CDR2: SQVTM and ANQGSEA. With 1 base clipped from V and 5 bases from J, the junction kept 4 bases outside the gene matches. The CDR3 covers 14 residues. The CDR3 DNA is TGCAGCGTTGAAGTAGGGACAGGGGTATATGGCTACACCTTC. Translating gives CSVEVGTGVYGYTF.

This clonotype was counted many times. J is TRBJ1-4 and V is TRBV6-1; 7 nucleotides align to TRBD1. CDR3 size: 15 residues. CDR1 is MNHNS, CDR2 SASEGT, per germline. Trimming cost V 8 bases and J 0 bases; bases outside gene matches: 6. In nucleotides, the CDR3 is TGTGCCAGCGGGTTAACAGGGGCAACTAATGAAAAACTGTTTTTT. Translated, it gives CASGLTGATNEKLFF.

This clonotype occurred a few times. This chain uses TRBV4-3 with TRBJ1-4; weak D call: TRBD1 (6 bases). The CDR3 has 16 amino acids. V lost 0 bases to trimming and J lost 7 bases, with 15 bases between them. The germline V gene has CDR1 LGHNA and CDR2 YSLEER. CDR3 loop: CASSQDMGGRVEKLFF. The CDR3 nucleotides are TGCGCCAGCAGCCAAGATATGGGGGGCCGGGTTGAAAAACTGTTTTTT.

This clonotype was seen only a few times. The chain is built from TRBV28 and TRBJ2-7; D is unclear. This CDR3 has 16 residues. Germline CDR1 is MDHEN and CDR2 is SYDVKM. V was cut by 6 bases and J by 4 bases, with 22 bases left in between. As DNA, the CDR3 is TGTGCCAGCAGCCCCGCCCCGAAGGGCAGCTTATACGAGCAGTACTTC. This codes for CASSPAPKGSLYEQYF.

Many counts were recorded for this clonotype. This rearrangement joins TRBV10-3 to TRBJ2-2, with 8 bases identical to TRBD1. CDR3 length equals 15 residues. Germline assignment: CDR1 ENHRY and CDR2 SYGVKD. Trimming cost V 6 bases and J 4 bases; bases outside gene matches: 7. CDR3: CAIRSDRASTGELFF. CDR3 DNA sequence: TGTGCCATCAGGTCGGACAGGGCGAGCACCGGGGAGCTGTTTTTT.

This clonotype was recorded many times. V usage is TRBV24-1 and J usage is TRBJ1-5; TRBD1 aligns across 7 bases. The V gene's germline CDR1 is KGHDR and CDR2 SFDVKD. Losses at the gene ends were 5 bases for V and 0 bases for J; bases not matched to a gene: 9. The CDR3 consists of 17 residues. CDR3 DNA: TGTGCCACCAGTGGACAGGGCCAAGGGGATAGCAATCAGCCCCAGCATTTT. This sequence encodes CATSGQGQGDSNQPQHF.

This clonotype came up a few times. This chain joins TRBV12-3 or TRBV12-4 and TRBJ2-3; 10 bases line up with TRBD1. V was pared by 4 bases and J by 4 bases, with 2 bases of the junction left unmatched. The length of the CDR3 is 14 residues. CDR3 bases: TGTGCCAGCAGTTGGGACAGGGGAGCAGATACGCAGTATTTT. It codes for CASSWDRGADTQYF.

This sequence joins TRBV5-6 and TRBJ2-2; TRBD1 aligns across 7 bases. The CDR3 has 16 amino acids. The junction had 13 bases not matched to a gene; V was cut back by 6 bases and J by 5 bases. Germline V CDR1 and CDR2: SGHDT, YYEEEE. The CDR3 DNA sequence: TGTGCCAGCACCCCCGCAGGGGGTTGGGGTACCGGGGAGCTGTTTTTT. This gives the protein CASTPAGGWGTGELFF.